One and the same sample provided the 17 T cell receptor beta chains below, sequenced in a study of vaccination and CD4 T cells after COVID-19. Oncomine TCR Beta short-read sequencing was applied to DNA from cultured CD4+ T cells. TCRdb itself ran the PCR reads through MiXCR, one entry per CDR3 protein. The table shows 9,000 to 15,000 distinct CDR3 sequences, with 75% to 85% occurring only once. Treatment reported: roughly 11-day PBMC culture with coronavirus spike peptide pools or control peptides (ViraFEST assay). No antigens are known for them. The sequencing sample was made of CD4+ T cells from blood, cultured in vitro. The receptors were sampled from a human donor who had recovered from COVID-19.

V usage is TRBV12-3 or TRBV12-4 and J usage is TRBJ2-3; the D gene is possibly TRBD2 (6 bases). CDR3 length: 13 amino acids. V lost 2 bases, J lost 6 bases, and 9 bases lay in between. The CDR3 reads CASSLRGRDTQYF. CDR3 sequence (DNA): TGTGCCAGCAGTTTACGGGGGAGGGATACGCAGTATTTT.

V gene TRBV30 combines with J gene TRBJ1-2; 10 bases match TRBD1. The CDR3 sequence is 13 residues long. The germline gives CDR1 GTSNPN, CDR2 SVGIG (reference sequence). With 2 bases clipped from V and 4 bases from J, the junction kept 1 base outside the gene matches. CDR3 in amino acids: CAWSRTGGYGYTF. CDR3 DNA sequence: TGTGCCTGGAGTCGGACAGGGGGCTATGGCTACACCTTC.

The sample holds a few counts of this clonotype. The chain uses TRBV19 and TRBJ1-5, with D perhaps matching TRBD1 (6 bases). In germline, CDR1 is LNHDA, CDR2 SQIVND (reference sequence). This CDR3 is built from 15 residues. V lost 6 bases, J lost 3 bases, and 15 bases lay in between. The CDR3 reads CASRGTGQANQPQHF. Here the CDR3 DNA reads TGTGCCAGTAGGGGAACAGGGCAGGCCAATCAGCCCCAGCATTTT.

The CDR3 protein is CASSTPSGRTTGELFF. CDR3 DNA: TGTGCCAGTAGTACCCCTAGCGGGAGGACCACCGGGGAGCTGTTTTTT. This rearrangement joins TRBV19 to TRBJ2-2, with 11 positions matching TRBD2. This CDR3 has 16 residues. Germline-derived CDR1 and CDR2 are LNHDA and SQIVND (reference sequence). V dropped 4 bases and J dropped 4; count of bases not matched to a gene: 5.

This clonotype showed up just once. CDR3: CASSLLAGGPQETQYF. CDR3 DNA: TGTGCCAGCAGTTTACTGGCAGGGGGGCCTCAAGAGACCCAGTACTTC. The rearrangement joins TRBV27 to TRBJ2-5; the D gene is possibly TRBD1 (7 bases). V shed 2 bases and J shed 2 bases, with 15 bases lying between them. The germline gives CDR1 MNHEY, CDR2 SMNVEV (reference sequence). The CDR3 runs to 16 residues.

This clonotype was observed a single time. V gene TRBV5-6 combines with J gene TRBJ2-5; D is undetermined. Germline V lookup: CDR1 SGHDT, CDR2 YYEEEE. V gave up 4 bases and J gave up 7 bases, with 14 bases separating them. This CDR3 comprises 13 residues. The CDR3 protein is CASSASLPRTQYF. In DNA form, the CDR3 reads TGTGCCAGCAGCGCCTCCCTCCCCAGGACCCAGTACTTC. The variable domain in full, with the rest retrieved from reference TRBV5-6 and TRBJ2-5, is DAGVTQSPTHLIKTRGQQVTLRCSPKSGHDTVSWYQQALGQGPQFIFQYYEEEERQRGNFPDRFSGHQFPNYSSELNVNALLLGDSALYLCASSASLPRTQYFGPGTRLLVL.

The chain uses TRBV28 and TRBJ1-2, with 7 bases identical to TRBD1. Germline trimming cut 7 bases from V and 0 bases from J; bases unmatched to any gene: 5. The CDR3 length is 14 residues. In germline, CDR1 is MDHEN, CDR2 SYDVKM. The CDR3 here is CASINRGPNYGYTF. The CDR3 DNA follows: TGTGCCAGCATTAACAGGGGTCCTAACTATGGCTACACCTTC.

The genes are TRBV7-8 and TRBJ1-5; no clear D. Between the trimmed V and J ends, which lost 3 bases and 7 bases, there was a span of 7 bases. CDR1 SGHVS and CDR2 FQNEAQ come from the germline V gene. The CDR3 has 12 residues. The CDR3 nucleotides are TGTGCCAGCAGCTTCAGAAGCCAGCCCCAGCATTTT. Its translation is CASSFRSQPQHF.

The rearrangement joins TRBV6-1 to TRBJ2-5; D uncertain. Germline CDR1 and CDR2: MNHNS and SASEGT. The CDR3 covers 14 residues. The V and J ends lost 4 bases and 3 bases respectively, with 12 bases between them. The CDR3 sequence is CASSVLGIKETQYF. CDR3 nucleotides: TGTGCCAGCAGTGTTCTGGGAATCAAAGAGACCCAGTACTTC.

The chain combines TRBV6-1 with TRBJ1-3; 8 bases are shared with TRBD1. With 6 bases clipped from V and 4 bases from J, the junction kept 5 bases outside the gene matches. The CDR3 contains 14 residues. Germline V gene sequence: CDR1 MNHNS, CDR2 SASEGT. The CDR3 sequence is CASSQTGAGNTIYF. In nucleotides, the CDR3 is TGTGCCAGCAGCCAGACAGGGGCAGGAAACACCATATATTTT.

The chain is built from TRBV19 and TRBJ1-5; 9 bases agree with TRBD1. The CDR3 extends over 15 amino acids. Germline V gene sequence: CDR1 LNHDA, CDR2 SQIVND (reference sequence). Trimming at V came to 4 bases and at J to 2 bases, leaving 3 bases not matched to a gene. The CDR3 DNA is TGTGCCAGTAGTAGAACAGGGGGCGGCAATCAGCCCCAGCATTTT. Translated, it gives CASSRTGGGNQPQHF.

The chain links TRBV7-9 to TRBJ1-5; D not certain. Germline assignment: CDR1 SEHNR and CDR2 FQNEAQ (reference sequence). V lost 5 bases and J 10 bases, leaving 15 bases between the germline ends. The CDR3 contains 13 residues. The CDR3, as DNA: TGTGCCAGCAGCAAACACCTCACAGACCCCCAGCATTTT. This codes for CASSKHLTDPQHF.

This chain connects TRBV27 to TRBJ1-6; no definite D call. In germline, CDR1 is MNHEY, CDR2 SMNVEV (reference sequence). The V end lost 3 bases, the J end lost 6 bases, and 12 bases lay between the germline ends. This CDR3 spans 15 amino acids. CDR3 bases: TGTGCCAGCAGTTTTAGGCCCCTATCTAATTCACCCCTCCACTTT. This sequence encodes CASSFRPLSNSPLHF.

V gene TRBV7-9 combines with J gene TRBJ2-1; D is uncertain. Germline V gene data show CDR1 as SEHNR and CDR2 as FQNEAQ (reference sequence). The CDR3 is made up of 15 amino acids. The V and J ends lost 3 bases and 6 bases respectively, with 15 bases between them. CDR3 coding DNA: TGTGCCAGCAGCTTTGGGGAATCCTGGGTCAATGAGCAGTTCTTC. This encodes CASSFGESWVNEQFF.

CDR3 protein: CAISTGQGTTGELFF. CDR3 nucleotide sequence: TGTGCCATCAGTACAGGTCAGGGTACCACCGGGGAGCTGTTTTTT. The chain recombines TRBV10-3 with TRBJ2-2; D is possibly TRBD1 (5 bases). Trimming removed 5 bases at V and 4 bases at J, with 14 bases between. Germline CDR1 ENHRY, CDR2 SYGVKD. This CDR3 is built from 15 residues.

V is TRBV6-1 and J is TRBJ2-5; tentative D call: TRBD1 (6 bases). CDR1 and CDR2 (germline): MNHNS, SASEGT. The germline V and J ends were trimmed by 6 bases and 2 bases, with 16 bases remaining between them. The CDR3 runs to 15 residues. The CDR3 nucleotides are TGTGCCAGCAGGGGGGCTCAGTCTGGGCAAGAGACCCAGTACTTC. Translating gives CASRGAQSGQETQYF.

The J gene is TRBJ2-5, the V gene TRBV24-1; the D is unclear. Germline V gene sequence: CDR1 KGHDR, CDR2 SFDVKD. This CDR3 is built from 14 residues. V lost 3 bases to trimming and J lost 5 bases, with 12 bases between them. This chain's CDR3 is CATSDGTWWETQYF. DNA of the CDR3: TGTGCCACCAGTGATGGAACTTGGTGGGAGACCCAGTACTTC.